These 20 T cell receptor beta chains originate from one sample sequenced in a study of graft-versus-host responses after intestinal transplantation. Antigens of these TCRs are unknown. Method: immunoSEQ multiplex PCR; TCRdb's copy keeps in-frame clones and lacks some. The sample shows 85,000 to 100,000 clones, under 95% of them seen only once. The specimen was unstimulated CD8+ T cells sorted from spleen or lymph node cells, collected before transplant. These receptors all come from a human donor who was the organ donor for an intestinal transplant.

The chain couples TRBV28 to TRBJ1-6; no clear D. This CDR3 has 12 amino acids. Germline V CDR1 and CDR2: MDHEN, SYDVKM. V was clipped by 7 bases and J by 3 bases, with 4 bases between them. This chain's CDR3 is CASTGYNSPLHF. In nucleotides, the CDR3 is TGTGCCAGCACAGGCTATAATTCACCCCTCCACTTT.

The gene calls are TRBV10-2 and TRBJ1-1; D is perhaps TRBD1 (5 bases). CDR3 length: 13 residues. The ends were cut back, 8 bases at V and 3 bases at J, with 13 bases in the middle. From germline, CDR1 is WSHSY and CDR2 SAAADI. CDR3 DNA sequence: TGCGCCAGCCAAGGGGTGATGGACACTGAAGCTTTCTTT. Translating gives CASQGVMDTEAFF.

This chain connects TRBV30 to TRBJ2-7; TRBD1 is a possible D gene (6 bases). The CDR3 has 13 amino acids. V was cut by 0 bases and J by 6 bases, with 12 bases left in between. The germline CDR1 and CDR2 sequences are GTSNPN and SVGIG (reference sequence). In DNA, the CDR3 is TGTGCCTGGAGTGTTGGGGGCCTGAGCGAGCAGTACTTC. This sequence encodes CAWSVGGLSEQYF. Based on the CDR3 plus reference TRBV30 and TRBJ2-7, the full variable domain is SQTIHQWPATLVQPVGSPLSLECTVEGTSNPNLYWYRQAAGRGLQLLFYSVGIGQISSEVPQNLSASRPQDRQFILSSKKLLLSDSGFYLCAWSVGGLSEQYFGPGTRLTVT.

This clone was counted a few times. The chain recombines TRBV4-1 with TRBJ1-1; a possible D gene is TRBD1 (6 bases). Germline CDR1 is MGHRA and CDR2 is YSYEKL. V lost 5 bases, J lost 6 bases, and 16 bases lay in between. CDR3 size: 14 residues. CDR3 nucleotides: TGCGCCAGCAGCTATACAGGGTTAGAATCTGAAGCTTTCTTT. This encodes CASSYTGLESEAFF.

The chain is built from TRBV13 and TRBJ1-1; no firm D call. Deletions cut 1 base from V and 8 bases from J, with 11 bases between. The CDR3 covers 13 residues. The germline CDR1 and CDR2 sequences are PRHDT and FYEKMQ (reference sequence). For the CDR3, the DNA is TGTGCCAGCAGCTTAGAGCCCCCCTCCGAAGCTTTCTTT. It translates to CASSLEPPSEAFF. The full variable domain, with the rest looked up from reference TRBV13 and TRBJ1-1, is AAGVIQSPRHLIKEKRETATLKCYPIPRHDTVYWYQQGPGQDPQFLISFYEKMQSDKGSIPDRFSAQQFSDYHSELNMSSLELGDSALYFCASSLEPPSEAFFGQGTRLTVV.

The chain recombines TRBV5-1 with TRBJ1-5, with a possible D match to TRBD1 (5 bases). CDR3 size: 15 residues. Germline-derived CDR1 and CDR2 are SGHRS and YFSETQ. The V and J ends lost 0 bases and 6 bases respectively, with 13 bases between them. The CDR3 DNA is TGCGCCAGCAGCTTGGGGTTCGGGACTGGTCAGCCCCAGCATTTT. It translates to CASSLGFGTGQPQHF.

J is TRBJ2-2 and V is TRBV7-3; D is perhaps TRBD2 (6 bases). This CDR3 has 14 residues. Germline-derived CDR1 and CDR2 are SGHTA and FQGTGA. The V gene lost 1 base and the J gene lost 7 bases, with 10 bases spanning the gap. In DNA, the CDR3 is TGTGCCAGCAGCTTAAGACTAGGCGGCGGGGAGCTGTTTTTT. Translating it yields CASSLRLGGGELFF.

This clone was detected a few times. V usage is TRBV6-5 and J usage is TRBJ1-1, with no clear D. The V gene lost 7 bases and the J gene lost 8 bases, with 11 bases spanning the gap. There are 11 residues in the CDR3. Germline V gene data show CDR1 as MNHEY and CDR2 as SVGAGI. The CDR3 nucleotides are TGTGCCAGCAAGTCTGCCCGGGAAGCTTTCTTT. It is translated as CASKSAREAFF.

The J gene is TRBJ2-7, the V gene TRBV10-1, with TRBD1 matching over 10 bases. The V gene end was trimmed by 8 bases and the J gene end by 2 bases; junction bases not matched to a gene: 12. The CDR3 extends over 16 amino acids. Germline CDR1 WNHNN, CDR2 SYGVQD (reference sequence). In DNA form, the CDR3 reads TGCGCCAGCTGCGGGACAGGGGCCCACCAAACCTACGAGCAGTACTTC. Its protein is CASCGTGAHQTYEQYF.

This clone has only a few counts. The chain employs TRBV4-1 and TRBJ2-7; 7 bases map to TRBD1. The trim removed 2 bases at V and 3 bases at J, leaving 1 base unmatched. This CDR3 contains 13 residues. CDR1 and CDR2 (germline): MGHRA, YSYEKL. This chain's CDR3 is CASSQWTGYEQYF. Written as DNA, the CDR3 is TGCGCCAGCAGCCAATGGACAGGCTACGAGCAGTACTTC.

The CDR3 DNA is TGTGCCAGCAGTTTGGGGACAAGAGCTAACTATGGCTACACCTTC. Its translation: CASSLGTRANYGYTF. The chain uses TRBV28 and TRBJ1-2; TRBD1 is a possible D gene (6 bases). V was cut by 3 bases and J by 0 bases, with 11 bases left in between. The CDR3 extends over 15 amino acids. The germline CDR1 and CDR2 sequences are MDHEN and SYDVKM.

This rearrangement joins TRBV19 to TRBJ2-5, with 13 bases fitting TRBD2. The V gene end was trimmed by 4 bases and the J gene end by 0 bases; junction bases not matched to a gene: 8. The germline CDR1 and CDR2 sequences are LNHDA and SQIVND (reference sequence). The CDR3 consists of 18 residues. The CDR3 loop reads CASSTLPGLAGDQETQYF. CDR3 in DNA: TGTGCCAGTAGTACCCTCCCCGGACTAGCGGGGGACCAAGAGACCCAGTACTTC.

The chain recombines TRBV7-8 with TRBJ2-7, with D unresolved. The CDR3 runs to 17 residues. Germline CDR1 and CDR2: SGHVS and FQNEAQ. V shed 1 base and J shed 3 bases, with 19 bases lying between them. The CDR3 loop is CASSLGPLSAINYEQYF. In DNA, the CDR3 is TGTGCCAGCAGCTTAGGCCCCCTCAGCGCAATTAACTACGAGCAGTACTTC. Using reference TRBV7-8 and TRBJ2-7 for the parts outside the CDR3, the full variable domain is GAGVSQSPRYKVAKRGQDVALRCDPISGHVSLFWYQQALGQGPEFLTYFQNEAQLDKSGLPSDRFFAERPEGSVSTLKIQRTQQEDSAVYLCASSLGPLSAINYEQYFGPGTRLTVT.

J is TRBJ2-5 and V is TRBV12-2; the table gives TRBD1 as D, unverified against the DNA. TRBV12-2 is an annotated pseudogene. CDR3 length: 16 residues. The CDR3 here is CASRCRPGQVVETQYF. The CDR3 DNA follows: TGTGCAAGTCGCTGCCGTCCGGGACAGGTAGTAGAGACCCAGTACTTC.

V and J are TRBV19 and TRBJ2-2; the D gene is possibly TRBD1 (6 bases). CDR1 and CDR2 from the germline V gene are LNHDA and SQIVND (reference sequence). The CDR3 spans 14 residues. V gave up 6 bases and J gave up 3 bases, with 11 bases separating them. DNA for the CDR3: TGTGCCAGTAGATCCGACAGGTACACCGGGGAGCTGTTTTTT. This codes for CASRSDRYTGELFF.

This clone has a handful of counts. This sequence joins TRBV7-9 and TRBJ2-2; TRBD2 might be the D (6 bases). There are 15 residues in the CDR3. Germline assignment: CDR1 SEHNR and CDR2 FQNEAQ (reference sequence). The V end was cut by 4 bases, the J end by 2 bases, with 11 bases between. CDR3 region: CASSSSGSNTGELFF. The CDR3 DNA reads as TGTGCCAGCAGCTCCAGCGGGTCCAACACCGGGGAGCTGTTTTTT.

The rearrangement joins TRBV7-9 to TRBJ2-3, with a tentative D call TRBD2 (7 bases). The CDR3 covers 15 residues. Trimming took 5 bases from V and 5 from J, leaving 17 bases between them. Looked up from germline, CDR1 is SEHNR and CDR2 is FQNEAQ (reference sequence). As DNA, the CDR3 is TGTGCCAGCAGCCACACGGGGGGCCGGGGAGATACGCAGTATTTT. It translates to CASSHTGGRGDTQYF.

V usage is TRBV7-2 and J usage is TRBJ1-2; TRBD1 aligns across 12 bases. The CDR3 length is 16 residues. After removal of 4 bases from V and 7 bases from J, the junction contained 10 bases not matched to a gene. Germline-derived CDR1 and CDR2 are SGHTA and FQGNSA. The CDR3 here is CASSSWGDRGRTGYTF. The CDR3 region has the DNA TGTGCCAGCAGCTCCTGGGGGGACAGGGGGCGAACTGGCTACACCTTC.

J is TRBJ2-2 and V is TRBV7-3; perhaps TRBD1 as D (6 bases). CDR1 is SGHTA, CDR2 FQGTGA, per germline. V was pared by 5 bases and J by 0 bases, with 13 bases between. This CDR3 comprises 16 residues. For the CDR3, the DNA is TGTGCCAGCAGCCCGTTGGGGACACCGAACACCGGGGAGCTGTTTTTT. This sequence encodes CASSPLGTPNTGELFF.

The chain uses TRBV7-9 and TRBJ2-1; 12 bases agree with TRBD2. The ends lost 10 bases at V and 8 bases at J; junction bases unmatched: 6. Germline V CDR1 and CDR2: SEHNR, FQNEAQ (reference sequence). The CDR3 consists of 13 residues. CDR3 in DNA: TGTGCCACACGGACTAGCGGGAAGGATGAGCAGTTCTTC. It specifies CATRTSGKDEQFF.